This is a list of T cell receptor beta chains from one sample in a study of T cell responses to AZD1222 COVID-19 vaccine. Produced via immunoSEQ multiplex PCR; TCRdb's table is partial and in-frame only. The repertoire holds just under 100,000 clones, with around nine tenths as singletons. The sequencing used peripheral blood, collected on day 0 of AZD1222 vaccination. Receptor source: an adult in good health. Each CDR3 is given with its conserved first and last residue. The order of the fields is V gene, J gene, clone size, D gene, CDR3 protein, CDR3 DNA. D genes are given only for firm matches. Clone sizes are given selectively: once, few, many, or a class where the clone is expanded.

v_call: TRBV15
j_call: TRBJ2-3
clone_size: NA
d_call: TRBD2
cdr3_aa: CATSFSGGAGDTQYF
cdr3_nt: TGTGCCACCAGCTTTAGCGGGGGGGCTGGAGATACGCAGTATTTT

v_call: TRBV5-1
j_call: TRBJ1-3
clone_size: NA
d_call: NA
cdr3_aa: CASSPHRGNTIYF
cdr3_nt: TGCGCCAGCAGCCCCCACAGGGGAAACACCATATATTTT

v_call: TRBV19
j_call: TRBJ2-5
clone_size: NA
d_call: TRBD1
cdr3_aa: CASSGGLWETQYF
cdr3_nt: TGTGCCAGTTCAGGGGGTTTGTGGGAGACCCAGTACTTC

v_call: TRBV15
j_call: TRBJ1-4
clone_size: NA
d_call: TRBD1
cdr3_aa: CATDDGQGQVEKLFF
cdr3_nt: TGTGCCACAGACGACGGACAGGGCCAAGTTGAAAAACTGTTTTTT

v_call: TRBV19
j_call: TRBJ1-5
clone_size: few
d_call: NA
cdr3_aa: CASSFVGHNQPQHF
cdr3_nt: TGTGCCAGTAGCTTCGTGGGGCATAATCAGCCCCAGCATTTT

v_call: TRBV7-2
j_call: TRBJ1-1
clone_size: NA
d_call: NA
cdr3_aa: CASSSPISGKNTEAFF
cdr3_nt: TGTGCCAGCAGCTCCCCTATATCAGGGAAGAACACTGAAGCTTTCTTT

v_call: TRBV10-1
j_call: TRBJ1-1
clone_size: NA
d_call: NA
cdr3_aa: CASSESKQGNTEAFF
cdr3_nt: TGCGCCAGCAGTGAGTCGAAACAGGGGAACACTGAAGCTTTCTTT

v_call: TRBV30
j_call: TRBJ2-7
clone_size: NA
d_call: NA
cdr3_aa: CAWSSLTGYEQYF
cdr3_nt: TGTGCCTGGAGTTCCCTAACGGGCTACGAGCAGTACTTC

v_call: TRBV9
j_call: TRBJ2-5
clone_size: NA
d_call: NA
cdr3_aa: CASSDPEGRETQYF
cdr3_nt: TGTGCCAGCAGCGACCCCGAAGGGAGGGAGACCCAGTACTTC

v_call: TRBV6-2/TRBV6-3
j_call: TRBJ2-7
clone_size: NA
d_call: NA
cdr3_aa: CASSWARGEQYF
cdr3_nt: TGTGCCAGCAGCTGGGCGCGGGGCGAGCAGTACTTC